The present T cell receptor (beta chain) was sequenced within a study of cytomegalovirus exposure and HLA in healthy donors (dated by TCRdb to about 2017). Concerning the study at large: In an earlier analysis of 587 of the donors, 250 to 350 Gb of sequence data and 120 million or so unique TCR beta sequences from approximately 180 million T cells were reported. In a later genetic analysis, genome-wide SNP genotypes for about 65% of the roughly 670 donors were used, and that subset was treated as a discovery cohort. HLA typing included class I and class II loci at four-digit resolution. Typing coverage varied by locus: about 620-640 donors for A, B, C, DRB1 and DQB1; approximately 520 for DQA1; 606 for DPA1; approximately 490 for DPB1. High-throughput TCR immunosequencing, statistical association of individual TCRs with disease status, and machine learning were combined to predict cytomegalovirus infection status. Among about 400 genotyped donors of the cohort, an average of approximately 220,000 unique TCR beta nucleotide sequences was sequenced per donor, of which 15% to 20% were non-productive. The genetic ancestry cluster associated with self-reported Caucasian donors included about 81% of the 398 genotyped donors. The later analysis used no new phenotypic data to find candidate immune exposures, relying instead on TCR beta sequences and their occurrence across donors. A later analysis re-examined previously published TCR beta repertoires from hundreds of donors and added high-resolution HLA genotyping to investigate patterns of TCR occurrence. Besides the first cohort of 550 to 750 subjects, a separate validation cohort made up of 120 different subjects was used. An earlier analysis of roughly 580 of the donors used high-throughput TCR beta sequencing to judge whether each TCR beta V gene segment behaved as functional or pseudogenic. The T cell repertoires of under 750 subjects were profiled by immunosequencing and related to cytomegalovirus serostatus. Every discovery cohort repertoire had been produced on one sequencing platform. The study aimed to test whether signatures of past pathogen exposure could be identified by cataloging public T cell receptors. Approximately 300 gigabases of sequencing data and roughly 80 million unique TCR sequences made up an early release that covered over 550 HLA-typed donors. Donor age, sex, ethnicity and CMV serostatus were collected together with the repertoire data. A few DR-DQ haplotypes were treated as single units for association and clustering because of strong linkage in the cohort.

The table lists this clone with a few counts. Its antigen target is currently unknown. Per-nucleotide qualities are absent, and no much larger clonotype sits a single base away. The cohort was made up of 650 to 700 healthy bone marrow donors. Cohort members were all nominally healthy when sampled, although unrecorded immune exposures were likely present. The donor was CMV seronegative and was included in the group of several hundred seronegative cohort members. A peripheral blood sample was provided by each donor, and peripheral blood mononuclear cells were used for TCR beta sequencing. Genomic DNA extraction from the blood cell samples was performed with the Qiagen DNeasy Blood Extraction Kit. Based on the germline V gene, the CDR1 and CDR2 sequences are WSHSY and SAAADI. Relative to germline, V is missing 8 bases and J is missing 3 bases, with 8 bases of the junction outside any gene match. From cysteine to phenylalanine, the CDR3 is 14 amino acids long. Solely the CDR3 DNA is kept, with 42 bases framed from the first base.

The library was obtained by the immunoSEQ multiplex PCR assay. A mixture of 60 forward primers for TCR Vbeta segments and 13 reverse primers for TCR Jbeta segments was used in the multiplex PCR. The CDR3 region of rearranged TCR beta genes was amplified from genomic DNA by a multiplex PCR assay. Amplified TCR beta libraries were sequenced as 87-base-pair reads on the Illumina HiSeq System. The paper's processing steps were these. Across the roughly 670 repertoires, a later analysis counted approximately 75 million unique TCR beta chains, roughly 11 million of which were shared by at least two donors. To remove PCR and sequencing errors, raw reads were error-corrected and collapsed into unique sequences using a nearest-neighbor algorithm that merged closely related sequences. Alignment of CDR3 sequences to IMGT reference sequences was used to assign V, D and J gene segments. For a sequence to be retained, a match of at least six nucleotides was required to both a V gene segment and a J gene segment. Rearrangements were classified as productive when the CDR3 lacked stop codons and remained in frame with V and J, and all other rearrangements were classified as non-productive. Following IMGT convention, CDR3 was defined as the stretch from the second conserved V-encoded cysteine to the conserved J-encoded phenylalanine. Sequences without an unambiguous match to a single V gene segment were excluded from the earlier analysis of over 500 of the donors. In an earlier analysis of 587 of the donors, V segments were called functional above 56.7% productive rearrangements and were called segregating when the between-donor standard deviation exceeded 5%. A statistical classification framework was built to diagnose cytomegalovirus status from the catalog of TCR beta chain sequences. In a later analysis, TCR nucleotide sequences were compared against IMGT/GENE-DB human TR gene sequences so that V and J genes could be assigned. The TCRdist pipeline was used in a later analysis to assign CDR3 sequences and most-parsimonious VDJ recombination scenarios. In a later analysis, each TCR beta chain was defined by its CDR3 amino acid sequence together with its V-gene family, and reads lacking a unique V-gene family were excluded. In a later analysis, some 600 highly shared, low-generation-probability nucleotide sequences were removed to address suspected cross-contamination and a sequencing artifact. For each public chain, a later analysis derived a clonal expansion index from normalized ranks of inferred template counts within each repertoire. Generation probabilities in a later analysis came from a VDJ recombination model fitted to out-of-frame rearrangements, and those results were checked against IGoR. In a later analysis, hypergeometric tests were used to score TCR-TCR, TCR-HLA and TCR-CMV co-occurrence, with a repertoire-size bias correction applied to TCR pairs. To estimate false discovery rates, a later analysis permuted the HLA or CMV assignments 20 times. A later analysis grouped co-occurring TCRs with DBSCAN, adding TCRdist sequence similarity when clustering within HLA-allele-positive subsets. Repertoires with fewer than 30,000 or more than 120,000 public chains, plus five repertoires with anomalous nucleotide sharing, were excluded from co-occurrence clustering. As stored in TCRdb, this immuneACCESS dataset retains in-frame rearrangements with V and J assigned. A fraction of the clones does not appear; measured against another copy, unresolved V genes explain less than half of the discrepancy, and the remainder lacks a known reason. V, J and clone size were drawn from that table, and D and trimming were deduced from the DNA. The sample records about 77,000 clones, over 65% of which are singletons. The ten largest clonotypes hold 4% to 5.5% of the sample.

Study-wide findings and limitations: A further reported finding was that TCR beta sequences accurately predicted the HLA-A and HLA-B alleles for most subjects in the first cohort. A later analysis found that most CMV-associated TCR beta chains appeared HLA-restricted, with HLA associations seemingly driven largely by CMV exposure. The study gave a list of around 170 TCR beta chains associated with cytomegalovirus. The cohort was sequenced for TCR beta chains only, and without alpha or paired-chain data the features that could be detected were limited. Linkage disequilibrium might explain the correlated functional status among segregating V segments, but an unknown experimental factor could not be ruled out. It was suggested by the authors that the approach could potentially be generalized to other disease states and immunological phenotypes. An association between a missense DCLRE1C variant and V-gene and J-gene trimming of TCR beta chains was found in a later genetic analysis and replicated in an independent cohort. The earlier analysis of approximately 540 of the donors excluded 15 to 20 rarely observed V segments, including chromosome 9 orphons, because counts were too low. An earlier analysis of around 540 of the donors showed that most TCR beta V segments appeared in productive rearrangements either about 87% or about 30% of the time, which broadly matched IMGT annotations. According to a later genetic analysis, donors in an Asian-associated ancestry cluster had fewer N-insertions in productive TCRs than the roughly 670-donor mean. Most TCR sequences were seen in very few donors, while some public TCRs were found in many individuals. A cluster of highly shared sequence variants was judged likely to be a technical artifact of the sequencing pipeline. The presence/absence analyses assumed that sequencing depth was roughly uniform across donors, and that assumption may not be true. Because HLA typing was unavailable for some donors at each locus, only the typed subset was used in association tests. In a later analysis, HLA-associated TCR beta chains were found to be more clonally expanded and to have lower generation probabilities than equally common non-associated chains. According to a later analysis, TCR association rates differed among HLA loci, with DRB1 alleles showing the most associated TCRs and HLA-C alleles showing the fewest. Cytomegalovirus status was reported to be diagnosed by the classifier with high specificity and sensitivity in both the original and validation cohorts. CMV serostatus was the only immune exposure information available for the cohort. Some IMGT-functional V segments, including TRBV6-2 and TRBV6-3, could not be distinguished by the 87-base-pair reads and were therefore excluded. A later analysis reported that several top co-occurrence clusters appeared linked to parvovirus B19, influenza, CMV and Epstein-Barr virus. Strong co-occurrence of HLA alleles, especially DR and DQ, made assigning TCR associations to individual alleles difficult. At a false discovery rate of 0.05, a later analysis linked 16,000 or so TCR beta sequences to specific HLA alleles. In vitro tests confirmed that a few of the cytomegalovirus-associated TCR beta chains recognize cytomegalovirus antigens.

The sequencing input was PBMCs. The TCR originated in a middle-aged man in good health and CMV-seronegative. The V and J segments used are TRBV10-2 and TRBJ1-2, with 8 bases matching TRBD1. This receptor carries the CDR3 CASWETGAYYGYTF. The nucleotide sequence reads as follows: TGCGCCAGCTGGGAGACAGGGGCCTACTATGGCTACACCTTC.